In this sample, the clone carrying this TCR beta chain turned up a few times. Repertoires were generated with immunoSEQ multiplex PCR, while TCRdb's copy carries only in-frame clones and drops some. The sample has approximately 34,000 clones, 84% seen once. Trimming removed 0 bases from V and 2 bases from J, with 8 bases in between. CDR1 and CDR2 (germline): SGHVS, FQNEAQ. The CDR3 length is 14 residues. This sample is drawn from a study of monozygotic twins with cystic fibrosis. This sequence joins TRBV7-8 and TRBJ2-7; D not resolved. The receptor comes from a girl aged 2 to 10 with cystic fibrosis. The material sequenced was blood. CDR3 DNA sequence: TGTGCCAGCAGCTTAGCAACACCTACCTACGAGCAGTACTTC. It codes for CASSLATPTYEQYF.